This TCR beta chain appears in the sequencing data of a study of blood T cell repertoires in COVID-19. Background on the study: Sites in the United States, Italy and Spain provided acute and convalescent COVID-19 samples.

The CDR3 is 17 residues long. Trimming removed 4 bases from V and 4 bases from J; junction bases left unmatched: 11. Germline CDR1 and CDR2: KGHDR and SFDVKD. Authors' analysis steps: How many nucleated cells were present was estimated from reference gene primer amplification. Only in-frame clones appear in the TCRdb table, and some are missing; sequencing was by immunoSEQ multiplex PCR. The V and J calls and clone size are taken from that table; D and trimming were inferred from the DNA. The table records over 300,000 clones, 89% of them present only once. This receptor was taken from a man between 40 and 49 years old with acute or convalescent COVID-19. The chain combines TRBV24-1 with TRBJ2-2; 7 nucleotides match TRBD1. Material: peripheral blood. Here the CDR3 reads CATSDRQRGLGTGELFF. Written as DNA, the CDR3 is TGTGCCACCAGTGACCGACAGAGGGGGCTCGGCACCGGGGAGCTGTTTTTT.